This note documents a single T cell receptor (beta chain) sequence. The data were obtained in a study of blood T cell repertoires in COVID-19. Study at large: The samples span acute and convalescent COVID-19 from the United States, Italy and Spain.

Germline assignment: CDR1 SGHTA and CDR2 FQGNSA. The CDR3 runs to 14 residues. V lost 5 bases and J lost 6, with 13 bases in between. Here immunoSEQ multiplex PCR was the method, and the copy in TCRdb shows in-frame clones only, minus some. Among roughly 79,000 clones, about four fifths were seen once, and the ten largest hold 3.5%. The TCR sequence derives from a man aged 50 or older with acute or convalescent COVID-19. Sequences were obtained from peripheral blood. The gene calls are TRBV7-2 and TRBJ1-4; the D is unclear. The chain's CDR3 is CASSLGLEHEKLFF. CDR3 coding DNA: TGTGCCAGCAGCCTAGGATTAGAGCATGAAAAACTGTTTTTT.